This TCR beta chain was profiled in a study of control samples from healthy donors and cancer patients. The V gene lost 5 bases and the J gene lost 7 bases, with 9 bases spanning the gap. The CDR3 spans 12 residues. The germline V gene encodes CDR1 SGHVS and CDR2 FQNEAQ. Repertoires were generated with immunoSEQ multiplex PCR, while TCRdb's copy carries only in-frame clones and drops some. The sample lists about 89,000 clones; roughly nine tenths were seen once. Sequencing input: blood. This sequence was found in a man aged 30 to 45 in good health. The chain joins TRBV7-8 to TRBJ2-1; D call uncertain. As DNA, the CDR3 is TGTGCCAGCAGCCCCCTCGCGAATGAGCAGTTCTTC. This gives the protein CASSPLANEQFF.